These T cell receptor beta chains were read from a single sample in a study of T cell repertoires in cytomegalovirus infection. TCRdb reanalysed the reads using MiXCR and keeps one entry per CDR3 protein. The sample includes approximately 500,000 distinct CDR3 sequences, about 11% of them seen just once. The sample taken for sequencing was PBMCs. Every receptor here comes from a human donor in good health (CMV status not recorded). Some clones in this sample may be carry-over from other donors' samples. Both conserved end residues are part of each CDR3. A D gene is named only where the DNA matches it firmly. Size is stated for part of the rows, as once, few or many counts, or as a class when the clone is expanded.

TRBV7-2	many	TRBJ2-1	NA	TGTGCCAGCAGTCCCGACCCGATCGGGCAGTTCTTC	CASSPDPIGQFF
TRBV19	many	TRBJ1-5	NA	TGTGCCAGTACCACCCTTCGAGGACGGTTGAATCAGCCCCAGCATTTT	CASTTLRGRLNQPQHF
TRBV18	few	TRBJ2-2	TRBD2	TGTGCCAGCTCACCACCGGGACTAGCGGTCCAAGACCTGTTTTTT	CASSPPGLAVQDLFF
TRBV28	NA	TRBJ1-4	NA	TGTGCCAGCAGTTTCAGGCAGCTGAATGAAAAACTGTTTTTT	CASSFRQLNEKLFF
TRBV28	NA	TRBJ2-4	NA	TGTGCCAGCAGTATGGTCGGGAGATTAGCCAAAAACATTCAGTACTTC	CASSMVGRLAKNIQYF
TRBV5-4	NA	TRBJ2-2	NA	TGTGCCAGCAGCTTGGCCCGGATAGAACCGAACACCGGGGAGCTGTTTTTT	CASSLARIEPNTGELFF
TRBV7-2	many	TRBJ1-6	NA	TGTGCCAGCAGCTTAGAATCCAGGGTCCCCTCACCCCTCCACTTT	CASSLESRVPSPLHF
TRBV20-1	few	TRBJ2-2	NA	TGCAGTGCTAGAGATAAAGTAGCGGTAAACACCGGGGAGCTGTTTTTT	CSARDKVAVNTGELFF
TRBV7-2	many	TRBJ2-4	NA	TGTGCCAGCAGCTTTAGAATGGGGGTGGGGCTAGCCAAAAACATTCAGTACTTC	CASSFRMGVGLAKNIQYF
TRBV9	NA	TRBJ2-5	TRBD1	TGTGCCAGCAGCCCAGGGGGCCCACAAGAGACCCAGTACTTC	CASSPGGPQETQYF
TRBV6-4	NA	TRBJ1-1	NA	TGTGCCAGCAGTGAGGTCGCAGGCACTGAAGCTTTCTTT	CASSEVAGTEAFF
TRBV30	few	TRBJ1-2	TRBD1	TGTGCCTGGAGTGTAGGGACAGGGGCTCCTGGCTACACCTTC	CAWSVGTGAPGYTF
TRBV28	many	TRBJ1-5	NA	TGTGCCAGCAGTCGACCGGGGCTTCAACAACCCCAGCATTTT	CASSRPGLQQPQHF
TRBV27	NA	TRBJ2-2	TRBD1	TGTGCCAGCCGACTCGGACAGGGTCGGGCCGGGGAGCTGTTTTTT	CASRLGQGRAGELFF
TRBV14	many	TRBJ2-5	NA	TGTGCCAGCAGCCAACCCCCGACAGCGTCCCCTGTGGAGACCCAGTACTTC	CASSQPPTASPVETQYF
TRBV19	many	TRBJ2-7	NA	TGTGCCAGTAACAGGGAGTACGAGCAGTACTTC	CASNREYEQYF
TRBV27	NA	TRBJ2-1	NA	TGTGCCAGCAGTTCCCGCGGGATGGGTGAGCAGTTCTTC	CASSSRGMGEQFF
TRBV30	few	TRBJ2-1	TRBD1	TGTGCCTGGGTTCTCAGGGGGCTAGAGGGCAATGAGCAGTTCTTC	CAWVLRGLEGNEQFF
TRBV19	many	TRBJ1-1	TRBD1	TGTGCCAGTAGTCCCTGGACAGGGGCGTTGGCTGAAGCTTTCTTT	CASSPWTGALAEAFF
TRBV12-3/TRBV12-4	NA	TRBJ2-1	NA	TGTGCCAGCAGTAGCCTGAAAGAGCAGTTCTTC	CASSSLKEQFF
TRBV20-1	many	TRBJ2-5	TRBD1	TGCAGTGCTCCTCCAGGACAGGGGGAGACCCAGTACTTC	CSAPPGQGETQYF
TRBV29-1	NA	TRBJ1-2	NA	TGCAGCGTTGATCAGGGTCCTCGCTATGGCTACACCTTC	CSVDQGPRYGYTF
TRBV15	many	TRBJ1-1	NA	TGTGCCACCAGCAGGGACAGAAGCAACACTGAAGCTTTCTTT	CATSRDRSNTEAFF
TRBV20-1	many	TRBJ1-3	NA	TGCAGTGCTAGGGGACCCTCGGGGGGAAACACCATATATTTT	CSARGPSGGNTIYF
TRBV5-1	many	TRBJ1-2	NA	TGCGCCAGCAGCTTATCTCCCACCGGGGGGCCATGGGGAGGCTACACCTTC	CASSLSPTGGPWGGYTF
TRBV20-1	many	TRBJ2-4	NA	TGCAGTGCGACTAAACAGCTAGCCAAAAACATTCAGTACTTC	CSATKQLAKNIQYF
TRBV11-2	few	TRBJ2-5	TRBD2	TGTGCCAGCAGCCGGAGGAGCCTAGCGGGAAAGGAGACCCAGTACTTC	CASSRRSLAGKETQYF
TRBV28	few	TRBJ2-7	TRBD1	TGTGCCAGCAGTTTCCCCGGGACAGCCCTTGCCGAGCAGTACTTC	CASSFPGTALAEQYF
TRBV7-2	many	TRBJ2-1	TRBD2	TGTGCCAGCAGCTCTCGACTAGCGTCACTATTGTTCTTC	CASSSRLASLLFF